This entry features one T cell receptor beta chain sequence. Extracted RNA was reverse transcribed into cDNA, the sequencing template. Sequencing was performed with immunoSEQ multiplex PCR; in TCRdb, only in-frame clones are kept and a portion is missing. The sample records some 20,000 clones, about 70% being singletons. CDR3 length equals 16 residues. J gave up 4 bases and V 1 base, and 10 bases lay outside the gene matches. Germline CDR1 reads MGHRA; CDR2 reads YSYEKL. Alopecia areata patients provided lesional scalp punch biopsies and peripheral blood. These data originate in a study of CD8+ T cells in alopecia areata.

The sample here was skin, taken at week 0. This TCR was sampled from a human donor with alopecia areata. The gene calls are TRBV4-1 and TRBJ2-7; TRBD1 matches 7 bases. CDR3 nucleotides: TGCGCCAGCAGCCAAGCCTCGAGGACAGGACGATACGAGCAGTACTTC. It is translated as CASSQASRTGRYEQYF.